This TCR beta chain was captured in a study of cytotoxic CD8 clonotypes in ibrutinib-treated CLL. On the study more broadly: Recorded responses included around 25 partial and 2 complete; following median roughly 70 months, roughly 15 stayed remitted and some 12 progressed. Study-wide results and limits: Clonality went up at the time of ibrutinib response, stayed stable in sustained remission, and later dropped back toward its baseline level at progression.

Generated by immunoSEQ multiplex PCR, the TCRdb table keeps only in-frame clones and is missing some. The sample comprises around 50,000 clones, around 60% of which are singletons, and approximately 20% rests with the top ten. The length of the CDR3 is 12 residues. Germline values: CDR1 MNHNS, CDR2 SASEGT. The germline V and J ends were trimmed by 4 bases and 4 bases, with 8 bases remaining between them. On this clone itself: As yet, its antigen is unknown.

Specimen: PBMCs, collected after 24 months of ibrutinib treatment. V and J are TRBV6-1 and TRBJ2-7; D is uncertain. This receptor was identified in a human donor with chronic lymphocytic leukemia. The CDR3: CASSATSYEQYF. In DNA, the CDR3 is TGTGCCAGCAGTGCCACCTCTTACGAGCAGTACTTC.